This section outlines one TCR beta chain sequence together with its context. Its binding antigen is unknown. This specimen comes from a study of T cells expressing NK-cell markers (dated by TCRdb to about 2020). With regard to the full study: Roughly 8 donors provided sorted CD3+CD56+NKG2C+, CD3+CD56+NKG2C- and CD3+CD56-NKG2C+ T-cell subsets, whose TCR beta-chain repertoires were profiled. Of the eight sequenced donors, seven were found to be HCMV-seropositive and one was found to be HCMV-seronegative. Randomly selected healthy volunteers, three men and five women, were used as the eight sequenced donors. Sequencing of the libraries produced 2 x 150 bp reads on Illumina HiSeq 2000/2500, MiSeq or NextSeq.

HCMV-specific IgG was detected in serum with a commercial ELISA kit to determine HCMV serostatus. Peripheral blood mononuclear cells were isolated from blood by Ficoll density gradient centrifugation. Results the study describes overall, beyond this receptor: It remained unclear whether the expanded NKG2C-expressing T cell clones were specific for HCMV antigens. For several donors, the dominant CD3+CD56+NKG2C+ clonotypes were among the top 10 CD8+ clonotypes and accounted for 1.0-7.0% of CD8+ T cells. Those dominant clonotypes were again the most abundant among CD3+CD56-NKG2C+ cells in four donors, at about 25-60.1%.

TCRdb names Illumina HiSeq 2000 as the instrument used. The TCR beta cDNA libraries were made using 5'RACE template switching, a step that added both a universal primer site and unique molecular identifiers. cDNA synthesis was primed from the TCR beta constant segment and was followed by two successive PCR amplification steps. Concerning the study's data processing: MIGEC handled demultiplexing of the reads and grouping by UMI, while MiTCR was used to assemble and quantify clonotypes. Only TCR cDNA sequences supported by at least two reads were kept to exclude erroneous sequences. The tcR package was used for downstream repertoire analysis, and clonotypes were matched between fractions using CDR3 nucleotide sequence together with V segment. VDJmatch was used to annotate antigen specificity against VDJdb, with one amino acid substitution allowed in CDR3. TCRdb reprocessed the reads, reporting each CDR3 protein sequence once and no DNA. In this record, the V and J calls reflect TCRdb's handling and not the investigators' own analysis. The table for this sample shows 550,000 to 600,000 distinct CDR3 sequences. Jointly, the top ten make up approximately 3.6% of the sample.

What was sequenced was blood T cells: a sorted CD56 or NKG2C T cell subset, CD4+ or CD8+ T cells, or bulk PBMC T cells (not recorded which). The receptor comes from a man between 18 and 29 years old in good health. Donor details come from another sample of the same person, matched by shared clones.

The encoded CDR3 is CATTLGGLGEQFF. The sequence is built from TRBV15 and TRBJ2-1; with no DNA, the TCRdb D assignment of TRBD1 cannot be verified. Per the germline V gene (reference sequence), LNHNV is the CDR1 and YYDKDF is the CDR2. The CDR3 spans 13 residues, from the cysteine through the phenylalanine. DNA for this receptor is not on file.